The rows below give T cell receptor beta chains drawn from one sample of a study of shared clonotypes between healthy human individuals. The repertoire was sequenced with immunoSEQ multiplex PCR; TCRdb's copy has only in-frame clones and lacks some. The repertoire holds some 1.5 million clones, with under 99% as singletons. Sequenced sample: naive CD4+ T cells sorted from blood. The origin of the receptors is a man aged 25 to 40 in good health. Both conserved end residues are part of each CDR3. A D gene is named only where the DNA matches it firmly. Not every row has a clone size; where given, it reads once, few, many or a size class.

>13|TRBV29-1|.|once|TRBJ2-7
TGCAGCGTTGAAGTTTCGGCCAGACTAGGGCAGTACTTC
CSVEVSARLGQYF
>13|TRBV2|.|.|TRBJ2-5
TGTGCCAGCAGAGGGCTCGGTGGGGAGACCCAGTACTTC
CASRGLGGETQYF
>15|TRBV30|.|.|TRBJ2-2
TGTGCCTGGAGTGTATGGGGGGCCATCACCGGGGAGCTGTTTTTT
CAWSVWGAITGELFF
>13|TRBV12-5|.|.|TRBJ2-6
TGTGCTAGTGGTTTAGTGGGGGCCAACGTCCTGACTTTC
CASGLVGANVLTF
>12|TRBV7-2|.|.|TRBJ1-5
TGTGCCAGCAGCCTCCCCCTGGAGCCCCAGCATTTT
CASSLPLEPQHF
>14|TRBV28|TRBD2|.|TRBJ2-2
TGTGCCAGCAGTTTCCCCGGGGGGACCGGGGAGCTGTTTTTT
CASSFPGGTGELFF
>14|TRBV30|TRBD2|once|TRBJ2-2
TGTGCCTGGAACGCGGGAGGGAACACCGGGGAGCTGTTTTTT
CAWNAGGNTGELFF
>14|TRBV5-1|TRBD1|.|TRBJ1-1
TGCGCCAGTAGTACCGGACAGGGGAACACTGAAGCTTTCTTT
CASSTGQGNTEAFF
>14|TRBV10-2|.|.|TRBJ2-6
TGCGCCAGCAAAACTTCCTCTGGGGCCAACGTCCTGACTTTC
CASKTSSGANVLTF
>15|TRBV5-1|.|.|TRBJ2-2
TGCGCCAGCAGCAACGAACAGAGGAACACCGGGGAGCTGTTTTTT
CASSNEQRNTGELFF
>13|TRBV9|.|.|TRBJ2-4
TGTGCCAGCAGCGTAGGGGTCAAAAACATTCAGTACTTC
CASSVGVKNIQYF
>14|TRBV7-9|.|.|TRBJ1-5
TGTGCCAGCCGCTCGTCCGGGAACAATCAGCCCCAGCATTTT
CASRSSGNNQPQHF
>15|TRBV27|TRBD1|.|TRBJ2-7
TGTGCCAGCAGTTTCTCTCGGACAGGGGACCACGAGCAGTACTTC
CASSFSRTGDHEQYF
>14|TRBV9|.|.|TRBJ2-3
TGTGCCAGTACCCCGGGACTCCAGCCCGATACGCAGTATTTT
CASTPGLQPDTQYF
>14|TRBV5-4|.|.|TRBJ1-3
TGTGCCAGCAGCTTGAGGGGGGCTGGAAACACCATATATTTT
CASSLRGAGNTIYF
>15|TRBV2|TRBD1|.|TRBJ1-1
TGTGCCAGCAGTGTCATACAGGGGGCTAGCACTGAAGCTTTCTTT
CASSVIQGASTEAFF
>13|TRBV30|.|.|TRBJ1-5
TGTGCCTGGAGTGGAGATAGCAATCAGCCCCAGCATTTT
CAWSGDSNQPQHF
>15|TRBV2|.|.|TRBJ2-1
TGTGCCAGCAGGGAACTAAGGAGCTCCTACAATGAGCAGTTCTTC
CASRELRSSYNEQFF
>12|TRBV2|.|.|TRBJ2-7
TGTGCCAGCAGTCCGGACAGCGAAAGGCGGTACTTC
CASSPDSERRYF
>14|TRBV5-1|TRBD2|.|TRBJ2-7
TGCGCCAGCAGCGTGGTAGCGGGAACGTACGAGCAGTACTTC
CASSVVAGTYEQYF
>13|TRBV6-5|.|.|TRBJ2-5
TGTGCCAGCAGTCAAACCAGTCCGAAGACCCAGTACTTC
CASSQTSPKTQYF
>11|TRBV5-1|.|.|TRBJ1-1
TGCGCCAGCAGCTTTGGTTCTGAAGCTTTCTTT
CASSFGSEAFF
>14|TRBV7-9|TRBD2|.|TRBJ2-1
TGTGCCAGCAAGGGGCTAGCGGGAGAGCATGAGCAGTTCTTC
CASKGLAGEHEQFF